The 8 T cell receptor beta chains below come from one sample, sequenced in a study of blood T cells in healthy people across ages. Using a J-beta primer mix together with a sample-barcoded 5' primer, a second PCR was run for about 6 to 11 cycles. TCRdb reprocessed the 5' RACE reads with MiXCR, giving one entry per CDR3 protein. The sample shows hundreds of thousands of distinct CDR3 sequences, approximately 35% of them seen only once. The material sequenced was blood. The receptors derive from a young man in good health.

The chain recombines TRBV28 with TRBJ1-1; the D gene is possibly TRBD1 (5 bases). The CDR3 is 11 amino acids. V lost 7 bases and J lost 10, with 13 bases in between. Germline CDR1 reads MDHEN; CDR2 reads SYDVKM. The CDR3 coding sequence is TGTGCCAGCATCTTAAGGAGGGGAGCTTTCTTT. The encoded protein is CASILRRGAFF.

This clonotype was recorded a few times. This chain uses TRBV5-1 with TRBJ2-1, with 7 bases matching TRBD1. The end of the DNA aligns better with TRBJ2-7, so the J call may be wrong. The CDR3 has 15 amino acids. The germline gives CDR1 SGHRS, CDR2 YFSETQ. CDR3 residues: CASSSQGSSYNEQYF. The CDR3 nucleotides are TGCGCCAGCAGCTCACAGGGGAGCTCCTACAATGAGCAGTACTTC.

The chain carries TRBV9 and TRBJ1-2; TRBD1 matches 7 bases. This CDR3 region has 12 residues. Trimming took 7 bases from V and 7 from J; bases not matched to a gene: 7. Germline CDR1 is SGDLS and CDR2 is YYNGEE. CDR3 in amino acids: CASWDRVCGYTF. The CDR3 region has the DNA TGTGCCAGCTGGGACAGAGTTTGTGGCTACACCTTC.

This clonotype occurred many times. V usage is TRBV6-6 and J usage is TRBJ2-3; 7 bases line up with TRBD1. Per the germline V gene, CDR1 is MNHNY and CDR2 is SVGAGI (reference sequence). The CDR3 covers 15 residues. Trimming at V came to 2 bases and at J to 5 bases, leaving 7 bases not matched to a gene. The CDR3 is CASSYETGSGDTQYF. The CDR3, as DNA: TGTGCCAGCAGTTACGAGACAGGGTCCGGAGATACGCAGTATTTT.

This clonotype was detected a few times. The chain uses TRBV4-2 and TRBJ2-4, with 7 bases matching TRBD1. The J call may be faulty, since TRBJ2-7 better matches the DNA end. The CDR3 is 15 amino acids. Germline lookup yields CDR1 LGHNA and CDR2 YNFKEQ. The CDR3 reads CASSQGPGGPYEQYF. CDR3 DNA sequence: TGTGCCAGCAGCCAAGGCCCAGGGGGTCCCTACGAGCAGTACTTC.

The CDR3 DNA reads as TGTGCCAGCAGACCCCGGGACAGGGGCTATAATTCACCCCTCCACTTT. It codes for CASRPRDRGYNSPLHF. The rearrangement uses TRBV7-2 and TRBJ1-6, with 10 bases fitting TRBD1. Unmatched junction bases numbered 5, after V lost 6 bases and J lost 3 bases. Germline V CDR1 and CDR2: SGHTA, FQGNSA. The CDR3 is 16 residues long.

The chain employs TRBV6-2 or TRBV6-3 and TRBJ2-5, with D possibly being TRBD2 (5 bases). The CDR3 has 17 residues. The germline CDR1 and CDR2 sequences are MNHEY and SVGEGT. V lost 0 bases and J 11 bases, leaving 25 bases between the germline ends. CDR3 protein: CASSYSRAIGSYNEQYF. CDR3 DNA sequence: TGTGCCAGCAGTTACTCGAGGGCCATCGGGTCCTACAATGAGCAGTACTTC.

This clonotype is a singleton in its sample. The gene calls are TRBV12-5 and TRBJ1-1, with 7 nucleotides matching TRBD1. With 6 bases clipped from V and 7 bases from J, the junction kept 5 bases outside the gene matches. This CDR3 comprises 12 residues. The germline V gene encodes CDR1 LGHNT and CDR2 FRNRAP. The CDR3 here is CASGLGQIEAFF. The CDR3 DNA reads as TGTGCTAGTGGACTGGGACAGATTGAAGCTTTCTTT.